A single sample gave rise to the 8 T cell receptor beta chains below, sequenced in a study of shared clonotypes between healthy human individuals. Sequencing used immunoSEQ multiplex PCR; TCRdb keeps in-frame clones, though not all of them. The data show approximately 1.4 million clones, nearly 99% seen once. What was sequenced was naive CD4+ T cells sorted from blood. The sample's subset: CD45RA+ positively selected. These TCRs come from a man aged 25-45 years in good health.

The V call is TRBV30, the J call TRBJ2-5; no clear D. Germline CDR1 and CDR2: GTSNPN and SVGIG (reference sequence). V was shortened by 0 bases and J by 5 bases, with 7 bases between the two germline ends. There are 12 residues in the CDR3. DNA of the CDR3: TGTGCCTGGAGTGTACAAAGGGAGACCCAGTACTTC. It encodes CAWSVQRETQYF.

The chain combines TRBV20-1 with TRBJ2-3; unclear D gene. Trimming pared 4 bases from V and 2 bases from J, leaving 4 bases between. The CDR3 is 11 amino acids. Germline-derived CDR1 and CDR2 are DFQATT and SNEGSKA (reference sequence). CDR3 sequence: CSATLTDTQYF. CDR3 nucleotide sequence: TGCAGTGCTACCCTCACAGATACGCAGTATTTT.

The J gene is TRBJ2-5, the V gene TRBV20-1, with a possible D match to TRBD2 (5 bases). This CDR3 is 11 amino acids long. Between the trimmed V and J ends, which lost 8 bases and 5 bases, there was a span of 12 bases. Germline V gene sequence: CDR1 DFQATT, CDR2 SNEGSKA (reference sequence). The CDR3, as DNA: TGCAGTTCCGAGGGTTCCGAGACCCAGTACTTC. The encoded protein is CSSEGSETQYF.

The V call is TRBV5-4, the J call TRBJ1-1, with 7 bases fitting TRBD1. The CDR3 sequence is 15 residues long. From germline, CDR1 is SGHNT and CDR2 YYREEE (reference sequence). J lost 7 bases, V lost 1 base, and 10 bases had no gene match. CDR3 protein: CASSLQVGGAGEAFF. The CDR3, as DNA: TGTGCCAGCAGCTTGCAAGTAGGGGGCGCGGGTGAAGCTTTCTTT.

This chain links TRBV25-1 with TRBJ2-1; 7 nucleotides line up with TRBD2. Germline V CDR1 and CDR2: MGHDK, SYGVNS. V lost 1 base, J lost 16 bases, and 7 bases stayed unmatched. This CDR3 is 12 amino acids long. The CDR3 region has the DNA TGTGCCAGCAGTGAATTTGGGGACTATACTTTCTTC. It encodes CASSEFGDYTFF.

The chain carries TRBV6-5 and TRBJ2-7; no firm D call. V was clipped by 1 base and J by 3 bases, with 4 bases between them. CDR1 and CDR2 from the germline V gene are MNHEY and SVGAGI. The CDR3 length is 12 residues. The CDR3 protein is CASSYFGYEQYF. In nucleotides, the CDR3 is TGTGCCAGCAGTTACTTTGGCTACGAGCAGTACTTC.

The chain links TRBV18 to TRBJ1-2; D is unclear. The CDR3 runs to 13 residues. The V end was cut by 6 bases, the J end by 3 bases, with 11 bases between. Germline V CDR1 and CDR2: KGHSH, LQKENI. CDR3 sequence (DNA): TGTGCCAGCTCCCTCGGAGTCGACTATGGCTACACCTTC. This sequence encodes CASSLGVDYGYTF.

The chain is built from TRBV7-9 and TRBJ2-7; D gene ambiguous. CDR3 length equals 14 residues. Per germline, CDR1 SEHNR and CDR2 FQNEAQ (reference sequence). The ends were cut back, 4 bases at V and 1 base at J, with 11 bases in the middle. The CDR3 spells CASSSLRLSYEQYF. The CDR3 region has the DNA TGTGCCAGCAGCTCCCTGAGACTGTCCTACGAGCAGTACTTC.